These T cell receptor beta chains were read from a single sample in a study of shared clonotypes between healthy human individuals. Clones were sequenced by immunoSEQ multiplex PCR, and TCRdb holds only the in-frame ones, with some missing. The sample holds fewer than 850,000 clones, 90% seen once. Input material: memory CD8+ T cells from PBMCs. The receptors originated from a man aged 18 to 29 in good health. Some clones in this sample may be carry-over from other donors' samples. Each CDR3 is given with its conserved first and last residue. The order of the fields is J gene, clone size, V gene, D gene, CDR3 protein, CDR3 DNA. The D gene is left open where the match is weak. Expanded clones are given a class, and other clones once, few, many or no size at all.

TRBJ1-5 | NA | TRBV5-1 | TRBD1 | CASSLGWDRDNQLQHF | TGCGCCAGCAGCTTGGGTTGGGACAGGGACAATCAGCTCCAGCATTTT
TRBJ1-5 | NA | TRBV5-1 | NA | CASSLGYNQPQHF | TGCGCCAGCAGCTTGGGTTACAATCAGCCCCAGCATTTT
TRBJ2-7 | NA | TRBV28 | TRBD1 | CASSFSPDRDYEQYF | TGTGCCAGCAGTTTCTCGCCAGACAGGGACTACGAGCAGTACTTC
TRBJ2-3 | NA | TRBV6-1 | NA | CASSVDGSWNTQYF | TGTGCCAGCAGTGTAGACGGGAGCTGGAATACGCAGTATTTT
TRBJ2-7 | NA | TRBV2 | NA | CASSERNVAEQYF | TGTGCCAGCAGTGAGAGGAACGTGGCCGAGCAGTACTTC
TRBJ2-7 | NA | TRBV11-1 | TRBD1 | CASSNRQGANWYEQYF | TGTGCCAGCAGCAACAGACAGGGGGCAAACTGGTACGAGCAGTACTTC
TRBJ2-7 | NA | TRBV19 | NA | CASSIGAGISEQYF | TGTGCCAGTAGTATAGGCGCAGGGATTTCCGAGCAGTACTTC
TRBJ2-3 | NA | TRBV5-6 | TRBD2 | CASSLGTSVDTQYF | TGTGCCAGCAGCTTGGGGACTAGCGTGGATACGCAGTATTTT
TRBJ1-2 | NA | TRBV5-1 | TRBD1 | CASSLGQGLVYYGYTF | TGCGCCAGCAGCTTGGGACAGGGCCTCGTCTACTATGGCTACACCTTC
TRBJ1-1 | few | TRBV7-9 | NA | CASRTGGEAFF | TGTGCCAGCAGGACGGGAGGAGAAGCTTTCTTT
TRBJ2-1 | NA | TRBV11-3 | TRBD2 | CASSLDPRTSGYNEQFF | TGTGCCAGCAGCTTAGATCCCAGGACTAGCGGGTATAATGAGCAGTTCTTC
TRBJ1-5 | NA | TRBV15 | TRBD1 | CATSGGGQQPQHF | TGTGCCACCAGCGGAGGGGGCCAGCAGCCCCAGCATTTT
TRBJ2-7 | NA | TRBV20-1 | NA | CSAVESYEQYF | TGCAGTGCTGTGGAGTCCTACGAGCAGTACTTC
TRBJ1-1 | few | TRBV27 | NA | CASSLSAGPNTEAFF | TGTGCCAGCAGTTTAAGCGCGGGGCCGAACACTGAAGCTTTCTTT
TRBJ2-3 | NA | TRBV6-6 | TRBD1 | CASSWGQSPSTDTQYF | TGTGCCAGCAGTTGGGGACAGTCCCCTAGCACAGATACGCAGTATTTT
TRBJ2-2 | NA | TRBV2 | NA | CASSEEGLQNTGELFF | TGTGCCAGCAGTGAGGAGGGTCTACAAAACACCGGGGAGCTGTTTTTT
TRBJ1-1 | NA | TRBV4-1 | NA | CASSQDPGTRTAFF | TGCGCCAGCAGCCAAGATCCCGGGACCCGCACGGCTTTCTTT
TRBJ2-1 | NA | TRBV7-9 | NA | CASSFTPGNEQFF | TGTGCCAGCAGCTTTACACCCGGGAATGAGCAGTTCTTC
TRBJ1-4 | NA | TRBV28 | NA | CASLPVATNEKLFF | TGTGCCAGTTTACCAGTGGCAACTAATGAAAAACTGTTTTTT
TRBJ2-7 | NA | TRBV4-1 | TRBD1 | CASSQDRGQGSYEQYF | TGCGCCAGCAGCCAAGATCGGGGACAGGGCTCCTACGAGCAGTACTTC
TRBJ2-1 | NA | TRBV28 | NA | CASGISLEQFF | TGTGCCAGCGGGATAAGCCTTGAGCAGTTCTTC
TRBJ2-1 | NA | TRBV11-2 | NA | CASSLAPVGTGSSHEQFF | TGTGCCAGCAGCTTAGCGCCCGTGGGAACAGGGAGTTCGCATGAGCAGTTCTTC
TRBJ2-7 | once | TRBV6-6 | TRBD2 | CASSSRTSGSYEQYF | TGTGCCAGCAGTTCAAGGACTAGCGGGAGCTACGAGCAGTACTTC
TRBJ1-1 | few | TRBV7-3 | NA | CASSLGVGTEAFF | TGTGCCAGCAGCCTAGGGGTAGGCACTGAAGCTTTCTTT
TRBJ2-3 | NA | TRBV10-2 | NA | CASSEQGPTDTQYF | TGCGCCAGCAGTGAGCAGGGGCCCACAGATACGCAGTATTTT
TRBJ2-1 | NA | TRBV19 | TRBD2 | CASSIGGRAGEQFF | TGTGCCAGTAGTATCGGCGGGAGAGCGGGTGAGCAGTTCTTC
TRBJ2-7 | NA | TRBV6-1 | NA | CASSEGTGLWSSYEQYF | TGTGCCAGCAGTGAAGGGACAGGACTATGGAGCTCATACGAGCAGTACTTC
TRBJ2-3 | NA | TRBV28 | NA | CASSFGAGRTDTQYF | TGTGCCAGCAGTTTTGGTGCGGGCCGAACAGATACGCAGTATTTT
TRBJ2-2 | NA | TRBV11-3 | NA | CASSLEDRELFF | TGTGCCAGCAGCTTAGAGGACCGGGAGCTGTTTTTT
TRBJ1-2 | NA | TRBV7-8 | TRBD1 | CASSWTGVGYGYTF | TGTGCCAGCAGCTGGACAGGGGTGGGATATGGCTACACCTTC
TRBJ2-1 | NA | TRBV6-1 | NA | CASSIWERNEQFF | TGTGCCAGCAGTATTTGGGAACGCAATGAGCAGTTCTTC
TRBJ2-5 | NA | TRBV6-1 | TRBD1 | CASPGGRWETQYF | TGTGCCAGTCCAGGGGGACGGTGGGAGACCCAGTACTTC
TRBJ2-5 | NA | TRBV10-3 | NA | CAITNNRDIRQETQYF | TGTGCCATCACCAACAACCGGGACATACGTCAAGAGACCCAGTACTTC
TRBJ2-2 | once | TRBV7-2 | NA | CASSFKPRNTGELFF | TGTGCCAGCAGCTTCAAACCCAGAAACACCGGGGAGCTGTTTTTT
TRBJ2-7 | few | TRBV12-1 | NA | CASSPTGVYEQYF | TGTGCCAGCAGTCCAACAGGGGTCTACGAGCAGTACTTC
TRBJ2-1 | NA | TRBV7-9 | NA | CASSSLDVASYNEQFF | TGTGCCAGCAGCTCCCTGGACGTAGCGTCCTACAATGAGCAGTTCTTC
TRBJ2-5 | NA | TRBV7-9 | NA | CASSLAGAKETQYF | TGTGCCAGCAGCTTAGCGGGGGCAAAGGAGACCCAGTACTTC
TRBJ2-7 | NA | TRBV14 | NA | CASSQDRGSGLYEQYF | TGTGCCAGCAGCCAAGATCGGGGGAGCGGACTCTACGAGCAGTACTTC
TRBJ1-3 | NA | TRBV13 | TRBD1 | CASSQGDRTIYF | TGTGCCAGCAGCCAGGGGGACAGGACCATATATTTT
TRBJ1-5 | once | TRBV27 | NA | CASSLGAGASQPQHF | TGTGCCAGCAGCCTTGGGGCAGGGGCGAGTCAGCCCCAGCATTTT
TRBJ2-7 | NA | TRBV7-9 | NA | CASSGPGARGDEQYF | TGTGCCAGCAGCGGCCCTGGGGCCCGAGGGGACGAGCAGTACTTC
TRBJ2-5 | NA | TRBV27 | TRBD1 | CASSLSGTGGETQYF | TGTGCCAGCAGTTTATCCGGGACAGGGGGAGAGACCCAGTACTTC
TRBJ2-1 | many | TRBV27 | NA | CASSLSIGVSYNEQFF | TGTGCCAGCAGTTTATCGATCGGGGTGTCCTACAATGAGCAGTTCTTC
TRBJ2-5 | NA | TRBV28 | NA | CASSFGRRGGRRRETQYF | TGTGCCAGCAGTTTTGGCCGGAGGGGGGGGCGCCGTCGAGAGACCCAGTACTTC
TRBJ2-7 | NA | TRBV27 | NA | CASSLSAGGEQYF | TGTGCCAGCAGTTTATCGGCAGGGGGGGAGCAGTACTTC
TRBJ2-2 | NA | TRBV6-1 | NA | CASSESGARVNTGELFF | TGTGCCAGCAGTGAATCGGGGGCTAGGGTGAACACCGGGGAGCTGTTTTTT
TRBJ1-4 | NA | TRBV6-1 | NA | CARYHGLEKLFF | TGTGCCCGGTACCACGGCCTCGAAAAACTGTTTTTT
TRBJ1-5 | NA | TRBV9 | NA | CASSTNSNQPQHF | TGTGCCAGCAGCACCAATAGCAATCAGCCCCAGCATTTT
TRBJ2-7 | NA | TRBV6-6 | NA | CASSLGLAVTYEQYF | TGTGCCAGCAGCCTGGGACTGGCGGTAACCTACGAGCAGTACTTC
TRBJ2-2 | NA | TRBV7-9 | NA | CASSPLPGTPGELFF | TGTGCCAGCAGCCCCCTCCCGGGAACACCCGGGGAGCTGTTTTTT
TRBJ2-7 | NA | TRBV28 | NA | CASSARVYEQYF | TGTGCCAGCAGTGCCAGGGTCTACGAGCAGTACTTC
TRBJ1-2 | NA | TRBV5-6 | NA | CASSPTRMSWNYGYTF | TGTGCCAGCAGCCCCACAAGGATGAGTTGGAACTATGGCTACACCTTC
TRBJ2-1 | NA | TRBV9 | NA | CASSVGPPPYNEQFF | TGTGCCAGCAGCGTGGGGCCGCCGCCCTACAATGAGCAGTTCTTC
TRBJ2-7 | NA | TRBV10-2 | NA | CASSESTPGYEQYF | TGCGCCAGCAGTGAGTCGACTCCGGGGTACGAGCAGTACTTC
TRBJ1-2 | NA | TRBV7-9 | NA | CASSRQRPGSSGYTF | TGTGCCAGCAGCCGCCAGAGGCCAGGTTCTTCTGGCTACACCTTC